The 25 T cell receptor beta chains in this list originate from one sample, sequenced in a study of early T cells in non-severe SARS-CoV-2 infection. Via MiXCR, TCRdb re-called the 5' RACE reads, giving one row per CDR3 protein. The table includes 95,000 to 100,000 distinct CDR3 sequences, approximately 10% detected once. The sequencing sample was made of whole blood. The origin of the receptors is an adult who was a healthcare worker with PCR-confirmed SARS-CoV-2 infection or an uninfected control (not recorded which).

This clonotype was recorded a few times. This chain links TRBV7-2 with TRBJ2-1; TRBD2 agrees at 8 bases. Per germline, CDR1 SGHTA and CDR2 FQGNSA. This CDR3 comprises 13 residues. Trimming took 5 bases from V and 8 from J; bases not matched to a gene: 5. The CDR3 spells CASSPRTSHEQFF. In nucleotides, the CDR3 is TGTGCCAGCAGCCCAAGGACTAGCCATGAGCAGTTCTTC. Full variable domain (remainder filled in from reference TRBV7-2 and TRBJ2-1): GAGVSQSPSNKVTEKGKDVELRCDPISGHTALYWYRQSLGQGLEFLIYFQGNSAPDKSGLPSDRFSAERTGGSVSTLTIQRTQQEDSAVYLCASSPRTSHEQFFGPGTRLTVL.

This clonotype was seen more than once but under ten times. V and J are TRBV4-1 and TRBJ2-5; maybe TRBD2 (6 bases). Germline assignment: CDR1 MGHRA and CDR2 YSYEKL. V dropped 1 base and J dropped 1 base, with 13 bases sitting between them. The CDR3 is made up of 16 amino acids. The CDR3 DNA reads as TGCGCCAGCAGCCAAGTTGGAGGGGCGAGCCAAGAGACCCAGTACTTC. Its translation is CASSQVGGASQETQYF.

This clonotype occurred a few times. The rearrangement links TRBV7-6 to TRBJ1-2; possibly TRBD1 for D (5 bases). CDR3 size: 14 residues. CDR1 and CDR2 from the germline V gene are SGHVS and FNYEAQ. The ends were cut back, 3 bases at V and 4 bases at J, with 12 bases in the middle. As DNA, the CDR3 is TGTGCCAGCAGCTTGGGGGGATCGGGCTATGGCTACACCTTC. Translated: CASSLGGSGYGYTF.

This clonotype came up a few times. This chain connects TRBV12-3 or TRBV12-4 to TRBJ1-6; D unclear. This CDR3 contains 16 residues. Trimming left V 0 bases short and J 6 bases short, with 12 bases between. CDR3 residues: CASSLAQRSPNSPLHF. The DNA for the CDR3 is TGTGCCAGCAGTTTAGCGCAACGCTCCCCTAATTCACCCCTCCACTTT.

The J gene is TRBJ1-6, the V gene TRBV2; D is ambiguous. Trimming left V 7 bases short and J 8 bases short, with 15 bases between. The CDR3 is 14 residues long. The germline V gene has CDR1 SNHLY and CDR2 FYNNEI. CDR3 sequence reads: CASTLKLGYSPLHF. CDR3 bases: TGTGCCAGCACCCTTAAACTCGGCTATTCACCCCTCCACTTT.

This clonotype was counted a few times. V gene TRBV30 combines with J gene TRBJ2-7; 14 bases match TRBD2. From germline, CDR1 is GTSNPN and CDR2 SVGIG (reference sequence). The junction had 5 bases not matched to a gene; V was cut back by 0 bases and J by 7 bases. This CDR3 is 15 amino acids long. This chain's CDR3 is CAWSVIGTSGREQYF. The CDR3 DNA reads TGTGCCTGGAGTGTAATAGGGACTAGCGGGAGAGAGCAGTACTTC. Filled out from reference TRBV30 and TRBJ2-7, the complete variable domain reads SQTIHQWPATLVQPVGSPLSLECTVEGTSNPNLYWYRQAAGRGLQLLFYSVGIGQISSEVPQNLSASRPQDRQFILSSKKLLLSDSGFYLCAWSVIGTSGREQYFGPGTRLTVT.

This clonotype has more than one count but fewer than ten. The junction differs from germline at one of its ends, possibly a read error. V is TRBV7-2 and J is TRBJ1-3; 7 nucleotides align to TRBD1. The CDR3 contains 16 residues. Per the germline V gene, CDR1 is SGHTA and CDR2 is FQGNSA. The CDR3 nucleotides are TGTGCCAGCCGGAGACAGGGCCTTAACTCTGAAAACACCATATATTTT. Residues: CASRRQGLNSENTIYF.

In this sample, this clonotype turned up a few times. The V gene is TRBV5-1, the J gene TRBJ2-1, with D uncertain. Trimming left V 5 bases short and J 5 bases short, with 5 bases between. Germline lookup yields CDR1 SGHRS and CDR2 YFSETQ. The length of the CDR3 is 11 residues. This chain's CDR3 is CASRSHNEQFF. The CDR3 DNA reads TGCGCCAGCAGGTCGCACAATGAGCAGTTCTTC. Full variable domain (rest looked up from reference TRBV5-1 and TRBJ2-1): KAGVTQTPRYLIKTRGQQVTLSCSPISGHRSVSWYQQTPGQGLQFLFEYFSETQRNKGNFPGRFSGRQFSNSRSEMNVSTLELGDSALYLCASRSHNEQFFGPGTRLTVL.

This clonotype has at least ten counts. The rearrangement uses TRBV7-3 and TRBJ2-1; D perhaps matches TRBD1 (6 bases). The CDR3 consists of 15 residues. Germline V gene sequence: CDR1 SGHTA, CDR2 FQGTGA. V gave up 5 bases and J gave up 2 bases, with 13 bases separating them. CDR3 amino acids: CASSPTGNPYNEQFF. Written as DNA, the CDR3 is TGTGCCAGCAGCCCCACAGGGAATCCCTACAATGAGCAGTTCTTC. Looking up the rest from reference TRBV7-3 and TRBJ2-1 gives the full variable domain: GAGVSQTPSNKVTEKGKYVELRCDPISGHTALYWYRQSLGQGPEFLIYFQGTGAADDSGLPNDRFFAVRPEGSVSTLKIQRTERGDSAVYLCASSPTGNPYNEQFFGPGTRLTVL.

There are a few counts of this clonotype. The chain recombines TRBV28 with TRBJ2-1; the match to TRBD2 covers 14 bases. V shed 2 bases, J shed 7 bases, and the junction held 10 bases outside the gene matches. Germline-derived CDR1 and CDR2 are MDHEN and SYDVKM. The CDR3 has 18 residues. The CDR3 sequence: CASSLALTGTSGRNEQFF. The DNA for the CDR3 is TGTGCCAGCAGTTTAGCCCTAACCGGGACTAGCGGGAGAAATGAGCAGTTCTTC. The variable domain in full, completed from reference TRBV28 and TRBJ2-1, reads DVKVTQSSRYLVKRTGEKVFLECVQDMDHENMFWYRQDPGLGLRLIYFSYDVKMKEKGDIPEGYSVSREKKERFSLILESASTNQTSMYLCASSLALTGTSGRNEQFFGPGTRLTVL.

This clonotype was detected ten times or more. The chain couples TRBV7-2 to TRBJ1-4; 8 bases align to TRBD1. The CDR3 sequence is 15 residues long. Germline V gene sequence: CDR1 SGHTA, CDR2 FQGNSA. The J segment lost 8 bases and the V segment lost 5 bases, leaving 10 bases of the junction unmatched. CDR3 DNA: TGTGCCAGCAGCGATCAGGGGGCGCCCTGGGAAAAACTGTTTTTT. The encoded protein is CASSDQGAPWEKLFF. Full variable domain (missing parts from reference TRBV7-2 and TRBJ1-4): GAGVSQSPSNKVTEKGKDVELRCDPISGHTALYWYRQSLGQGLEFLIYFQGNSAPDKSGLPSDRFSAERTGGSVSTLTIQRTQQEDSAVYLCASSDQGAPWEKLFFGSGTQLSVL.

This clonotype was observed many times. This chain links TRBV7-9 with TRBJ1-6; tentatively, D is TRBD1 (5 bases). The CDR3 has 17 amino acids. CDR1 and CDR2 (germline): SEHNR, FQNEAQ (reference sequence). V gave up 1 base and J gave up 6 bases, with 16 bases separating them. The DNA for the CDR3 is TGTGCCAGCAGCTTAGGGTGGAGGGGCTTGGCTAATTCACCCCTCCACTTT. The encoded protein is CASSLGWRGLANSPLHF.

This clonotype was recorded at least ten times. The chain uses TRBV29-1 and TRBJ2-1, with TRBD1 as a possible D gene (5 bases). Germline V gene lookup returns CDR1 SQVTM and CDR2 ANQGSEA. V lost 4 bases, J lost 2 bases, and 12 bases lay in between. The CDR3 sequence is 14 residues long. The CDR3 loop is CSVVGQSTYNEQFF. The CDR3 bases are TGCAGCGTTGTGGGGCAGTCTACCTACAATGAGCAGTTCTTC.

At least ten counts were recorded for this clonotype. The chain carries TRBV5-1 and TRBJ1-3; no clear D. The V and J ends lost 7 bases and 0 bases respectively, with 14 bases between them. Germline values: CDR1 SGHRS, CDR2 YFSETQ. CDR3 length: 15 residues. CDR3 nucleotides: TGCGCCAGCGCGCCGAGCATACTCTCTGGAAACACCATATATTTT. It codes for CASAPSILSGNTIYF.

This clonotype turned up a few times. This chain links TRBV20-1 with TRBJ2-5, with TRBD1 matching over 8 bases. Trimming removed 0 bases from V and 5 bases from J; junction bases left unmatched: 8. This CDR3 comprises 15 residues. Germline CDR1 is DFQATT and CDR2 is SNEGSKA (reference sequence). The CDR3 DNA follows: TGCAGTGCTAGAGATCCGGGGACAGGCGGGGAGACCCAGTACTTC. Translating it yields CSARDPGTGGETQYF.

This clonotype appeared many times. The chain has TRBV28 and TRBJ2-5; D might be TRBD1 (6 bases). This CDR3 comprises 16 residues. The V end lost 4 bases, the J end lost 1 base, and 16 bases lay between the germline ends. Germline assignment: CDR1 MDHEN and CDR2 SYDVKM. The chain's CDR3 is CASSSRDTPLQETQYF. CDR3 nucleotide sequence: TGTGCCAGCAGTTCCCGGGACACCCCCCTCCAAGAGACCCAGTACTTC.

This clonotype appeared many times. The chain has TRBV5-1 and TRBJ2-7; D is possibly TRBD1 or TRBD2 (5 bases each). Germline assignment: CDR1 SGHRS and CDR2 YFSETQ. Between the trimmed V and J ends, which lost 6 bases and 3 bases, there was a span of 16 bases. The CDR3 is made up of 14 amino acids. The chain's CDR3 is CASTPTGHHYEQYF. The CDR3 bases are TGCGCCAGCACCCCTACGGGGCACCACTACGAGCAGTACTTC.

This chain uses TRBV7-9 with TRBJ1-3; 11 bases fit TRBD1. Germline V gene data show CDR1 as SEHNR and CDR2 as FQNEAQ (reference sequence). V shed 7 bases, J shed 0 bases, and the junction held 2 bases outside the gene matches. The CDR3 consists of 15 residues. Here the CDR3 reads CASTGTGGSGNTIYF. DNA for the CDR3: TGTGCCAGCACCGGGACAGGGGGCTCTGGAAACACCATATATTTT.

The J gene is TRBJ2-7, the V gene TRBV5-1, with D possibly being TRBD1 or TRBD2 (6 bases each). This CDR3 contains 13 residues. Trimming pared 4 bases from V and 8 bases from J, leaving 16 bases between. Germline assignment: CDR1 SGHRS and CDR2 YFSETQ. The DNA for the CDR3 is TGCGCCAGCAGCCGGGACACGGGGGAACAGCAGTACTTC. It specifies CASSRDTGEQQYF.

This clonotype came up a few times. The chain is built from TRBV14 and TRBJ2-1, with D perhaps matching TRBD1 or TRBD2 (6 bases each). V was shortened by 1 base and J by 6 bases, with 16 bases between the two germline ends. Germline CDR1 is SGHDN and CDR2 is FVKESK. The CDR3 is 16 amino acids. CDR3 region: CASSQVRGRPLNEQFF. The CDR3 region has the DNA TGTGCCAGCAGCCAAGTTAGGGGGAGGCCACTCAATGAGCAGTTCTTC.

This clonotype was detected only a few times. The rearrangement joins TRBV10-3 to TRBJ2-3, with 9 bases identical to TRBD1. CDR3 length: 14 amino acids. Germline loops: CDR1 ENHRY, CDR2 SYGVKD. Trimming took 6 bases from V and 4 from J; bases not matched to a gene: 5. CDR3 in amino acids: CAISDYRGPDTQYF. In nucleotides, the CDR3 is TGTGCCATCAGCGATTACAGGGGGCCAGATACGCAGTATTTT.

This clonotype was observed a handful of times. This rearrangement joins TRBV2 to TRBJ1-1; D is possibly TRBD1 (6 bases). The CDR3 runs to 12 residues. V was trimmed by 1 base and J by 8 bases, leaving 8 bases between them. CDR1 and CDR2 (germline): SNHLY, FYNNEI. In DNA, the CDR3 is TGTGCCAGCAGTGAAGGGAGGGGGGAAGCTTTCTTT. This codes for CASSEGRGEAFF.

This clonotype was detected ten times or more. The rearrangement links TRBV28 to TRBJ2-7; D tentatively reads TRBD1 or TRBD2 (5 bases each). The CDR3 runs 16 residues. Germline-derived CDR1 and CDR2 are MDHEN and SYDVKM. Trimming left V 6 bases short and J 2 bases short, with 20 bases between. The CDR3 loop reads CASSSPVGGRTYEQYF. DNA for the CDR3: TGTGCCAGCAGCTCTCCGGTTGGGGGTCGCACCTACGAGCAGTACTTC.

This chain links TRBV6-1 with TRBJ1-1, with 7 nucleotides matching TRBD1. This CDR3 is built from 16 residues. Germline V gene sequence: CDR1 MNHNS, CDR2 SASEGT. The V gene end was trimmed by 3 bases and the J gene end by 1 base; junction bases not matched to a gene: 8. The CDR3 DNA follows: TGTGCCAGCAGTGATTTGGGGACAGCCAGGAACACTGAAGCTTTCTTT. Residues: CASSDLGTARNTEAFF.

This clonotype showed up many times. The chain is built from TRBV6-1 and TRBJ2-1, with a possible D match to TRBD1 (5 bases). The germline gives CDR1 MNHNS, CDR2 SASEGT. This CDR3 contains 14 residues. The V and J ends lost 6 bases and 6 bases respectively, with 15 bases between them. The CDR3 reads CASSQGDSRNEQFF. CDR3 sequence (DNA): TGTGCCAGCAGCCAGGGTGACAGCCGCAATGAGCAGTTCTTC.